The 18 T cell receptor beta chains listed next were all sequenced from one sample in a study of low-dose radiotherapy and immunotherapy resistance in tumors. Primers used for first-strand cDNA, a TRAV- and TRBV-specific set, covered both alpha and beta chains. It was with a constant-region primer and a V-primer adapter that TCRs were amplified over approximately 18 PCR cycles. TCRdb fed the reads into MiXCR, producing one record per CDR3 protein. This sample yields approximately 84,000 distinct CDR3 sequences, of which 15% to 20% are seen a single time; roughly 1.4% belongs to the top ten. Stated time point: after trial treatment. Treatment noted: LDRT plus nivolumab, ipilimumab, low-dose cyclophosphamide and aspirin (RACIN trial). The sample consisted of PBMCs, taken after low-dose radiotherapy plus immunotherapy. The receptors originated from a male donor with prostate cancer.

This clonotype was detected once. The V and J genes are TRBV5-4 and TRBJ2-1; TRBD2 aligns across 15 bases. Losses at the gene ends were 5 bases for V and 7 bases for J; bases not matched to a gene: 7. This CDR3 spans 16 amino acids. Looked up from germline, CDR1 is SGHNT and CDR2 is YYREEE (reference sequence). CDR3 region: CASRPGTSGRQNEQFF. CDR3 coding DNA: TGTGCCAGCAGGCCTGGGACTAGCGGGAGGCAGAATGAGCAGTTCTTC.

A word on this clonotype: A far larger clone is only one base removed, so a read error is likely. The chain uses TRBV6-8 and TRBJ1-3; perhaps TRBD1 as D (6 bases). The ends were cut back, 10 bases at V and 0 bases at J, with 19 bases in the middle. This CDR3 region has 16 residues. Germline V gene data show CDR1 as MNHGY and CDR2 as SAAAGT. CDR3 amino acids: CANRPHEDSSGNTIYF. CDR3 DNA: TGTGCCAACAGGCCTCACGAGGACAGCTCTGGAAACACCATATATTTT.

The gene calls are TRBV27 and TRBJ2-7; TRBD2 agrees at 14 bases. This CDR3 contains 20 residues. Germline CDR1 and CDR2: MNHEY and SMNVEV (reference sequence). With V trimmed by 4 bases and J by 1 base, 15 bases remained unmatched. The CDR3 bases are TGTGCCAGCAGTTCTGACCCCCCGGGACTAGCGGGAGTGGAGTCCTACGAGCAGTACTTC. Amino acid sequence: CASSSDPPGLAGVESYEQYF.

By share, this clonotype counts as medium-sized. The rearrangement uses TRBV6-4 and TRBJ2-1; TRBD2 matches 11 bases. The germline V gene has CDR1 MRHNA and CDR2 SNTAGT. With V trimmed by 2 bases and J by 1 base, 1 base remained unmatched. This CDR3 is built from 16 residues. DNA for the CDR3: TGTGCCAGCAGTGACACTAGCGGGAGTTCCTACAATGAGCAGTTCTTC. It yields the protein CASSDTSGSSYNEQFF.

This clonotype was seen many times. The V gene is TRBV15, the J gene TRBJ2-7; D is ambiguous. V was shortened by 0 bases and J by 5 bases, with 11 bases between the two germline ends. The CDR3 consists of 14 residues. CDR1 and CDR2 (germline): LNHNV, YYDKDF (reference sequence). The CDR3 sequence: CATSRDPMPHEQYF. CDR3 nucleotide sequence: TGTGCCACCAGCAGAGATCCCATGCCCCACGAGCAGTACTTC.

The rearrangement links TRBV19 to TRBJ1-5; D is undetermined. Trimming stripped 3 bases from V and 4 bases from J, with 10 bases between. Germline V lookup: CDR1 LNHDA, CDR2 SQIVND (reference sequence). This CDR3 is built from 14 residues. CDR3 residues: CASSMNGGNQPQHF. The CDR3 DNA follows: TGTGCCAGTAGTATGAACGGAGGAAATCAGCCCCAGCATTTT.

The CDR3 sequence is CASTTSGRAFQETQYF. The CDR3 DNA reads TGTGCCAGCACTACTAGCGGGAGGGCCTTCCAAGAGACCCAGTACTTC. The chain couples TRBV6-2 or TRBV6-3 to TRBJ2-5; TRBD2 agrees at 13 bases. This CDR3 contains 16 residues. Germline assignment: CDR1 MNHEY and CDR2 SVGEGT. Unmatched junction bases numbered 6, after V lost 7 bases and J lost 1 base.

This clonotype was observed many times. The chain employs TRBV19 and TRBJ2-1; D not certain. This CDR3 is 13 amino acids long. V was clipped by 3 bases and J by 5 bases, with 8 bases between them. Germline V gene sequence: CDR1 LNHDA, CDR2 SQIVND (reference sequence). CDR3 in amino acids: CASSILRNNEQFF. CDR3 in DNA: TGTGCCAGTAGTATTTTGAGGAACAATGAGCAGTTCTTC.

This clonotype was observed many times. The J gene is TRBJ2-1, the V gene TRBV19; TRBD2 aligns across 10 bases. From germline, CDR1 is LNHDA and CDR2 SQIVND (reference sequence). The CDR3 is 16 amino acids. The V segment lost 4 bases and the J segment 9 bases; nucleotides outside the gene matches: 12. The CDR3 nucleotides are TGTGCCAGTAGTACACCCCAGCTAGCGGGAGCCCGTGAGCAGTTCTTC. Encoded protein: CASSTPQLAGAREQFF.

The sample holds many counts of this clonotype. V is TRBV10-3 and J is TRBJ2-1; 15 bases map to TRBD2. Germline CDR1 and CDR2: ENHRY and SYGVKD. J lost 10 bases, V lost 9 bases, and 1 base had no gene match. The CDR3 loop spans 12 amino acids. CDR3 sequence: CAIGTSGREQFF. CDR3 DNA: TGTGCCATAGGGACTAGCGGGAGGGAGCAGTTCTTC.

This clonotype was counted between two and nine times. CDR3 DNA: TGTGCCACTACGCCGCCGGGAGTAGATACGCAGTATTTT. It codes for CATTPPGVDTQYF. The chain recombines TRBV6-2 or TRBV6-3 with TRBJ2-3; maybe TRBD2 (6 bases). Deletions cut 10 bases from V and 5 bases from J, with 16 bases between. Germline V gene lookup returns CDR1 MNHEY and CDR2 SVGEGT. The length of the CDR3 is 13 residues.

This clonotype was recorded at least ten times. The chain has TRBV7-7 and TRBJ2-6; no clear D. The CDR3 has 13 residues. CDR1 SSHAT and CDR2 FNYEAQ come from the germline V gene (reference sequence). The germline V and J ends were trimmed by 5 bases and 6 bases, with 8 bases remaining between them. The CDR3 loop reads CASSRAEANVLTF. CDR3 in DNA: TGTGCCAGCAGCCGGGCCGAGGCCAACGTCCTGACTTTC.

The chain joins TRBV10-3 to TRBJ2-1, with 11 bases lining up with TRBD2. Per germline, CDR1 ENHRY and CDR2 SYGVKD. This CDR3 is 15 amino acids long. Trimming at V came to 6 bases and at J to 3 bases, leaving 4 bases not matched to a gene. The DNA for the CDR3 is TGTGCCATCAGCGGGACTAGCGGCGTCTACAATGAGCAGTTCTTC. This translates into CAISGTSGVYNEQFF.

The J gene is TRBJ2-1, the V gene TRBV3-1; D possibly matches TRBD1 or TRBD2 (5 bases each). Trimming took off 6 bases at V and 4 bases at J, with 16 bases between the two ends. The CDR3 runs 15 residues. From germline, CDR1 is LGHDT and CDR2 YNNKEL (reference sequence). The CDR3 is CASRGASGEYNEQFF. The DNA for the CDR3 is TGTGCCAGCAGAGGGGCCAGCGGAGAGTACAATGAGCAGTTCTTC.

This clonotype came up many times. CDR3 protein: CASSLLPYGGESGELFF. The CDR3 DNA reads as TGTGCCAGCAGTTTACTCCCATATGGTGGGGAGAGCGGGGAGCTGTTTTTT. This chain connects TRBV12-3 or TRBV12-4 to TRBJ2-2, with D maybe TRBD2 (5 bases). Trimming removed 2 bases from V and 7 bases from J, with 20 bases in between. The CDR3 is 17 residues long.

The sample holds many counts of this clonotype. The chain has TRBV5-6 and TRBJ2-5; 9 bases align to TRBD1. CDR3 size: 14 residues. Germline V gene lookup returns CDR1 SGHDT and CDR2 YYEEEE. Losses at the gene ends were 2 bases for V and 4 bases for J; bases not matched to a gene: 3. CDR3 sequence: CASSLQGARETQYF. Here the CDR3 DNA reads TGTGCCAGCAGCTTACAGGGGGCCCGAGAGACCCAGTACTTC.

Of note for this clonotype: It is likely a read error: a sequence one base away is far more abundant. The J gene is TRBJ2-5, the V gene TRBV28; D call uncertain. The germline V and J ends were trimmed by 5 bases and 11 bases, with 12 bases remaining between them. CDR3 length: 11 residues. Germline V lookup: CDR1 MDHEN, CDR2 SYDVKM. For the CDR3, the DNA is TGTGCCAGCAGTCTTATGGATGAGCAGTACTTC. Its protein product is CASSLMDEQYF.

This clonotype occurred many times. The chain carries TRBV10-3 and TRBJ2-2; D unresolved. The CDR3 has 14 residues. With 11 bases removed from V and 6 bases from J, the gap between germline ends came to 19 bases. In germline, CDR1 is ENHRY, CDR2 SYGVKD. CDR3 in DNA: TGTGCCCACGCGGACGGCCCGACATCCGGGGAGCTGTTTTTT. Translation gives CAHADGPTSGELFF.